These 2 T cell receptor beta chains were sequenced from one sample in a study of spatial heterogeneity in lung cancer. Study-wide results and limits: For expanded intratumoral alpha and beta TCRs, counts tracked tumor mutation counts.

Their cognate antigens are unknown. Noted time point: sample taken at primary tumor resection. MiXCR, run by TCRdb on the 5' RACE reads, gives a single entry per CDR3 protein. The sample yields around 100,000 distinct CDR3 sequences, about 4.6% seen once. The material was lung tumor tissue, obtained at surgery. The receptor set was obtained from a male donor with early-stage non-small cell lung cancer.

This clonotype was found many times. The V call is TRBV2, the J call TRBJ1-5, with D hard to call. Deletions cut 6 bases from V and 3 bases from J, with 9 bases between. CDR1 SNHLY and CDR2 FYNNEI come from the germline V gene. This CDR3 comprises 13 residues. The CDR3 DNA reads TGTGCCAGCAGAGGAGGCCCCAATCAGCCCCAGCATTTT. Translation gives CASRGGPNQPQHF.

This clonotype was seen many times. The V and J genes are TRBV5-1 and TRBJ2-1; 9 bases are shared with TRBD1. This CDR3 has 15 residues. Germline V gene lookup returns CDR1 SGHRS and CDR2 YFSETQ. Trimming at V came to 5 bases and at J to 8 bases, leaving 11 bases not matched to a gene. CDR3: CASSETGTGPDEQFF. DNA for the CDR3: TGCGCCAGCAGTGAAACCGGGACAGGGCCTGATGAGCAGTTCTTC.